The 11 T cell receptor beta chains in this list originate from one sample, sequenced in a study of blood T cells in healthy people across ages. The second PCR ran roughly 7 to 11 cycles with a sample-barcoded 5' primer and J-beta primers. TCRdb analysed the 5' RACE reads with MiXCR anew, one entry per CDR3 protein. The repertoire holds around 700,000 distinct CDR3 sequences, with 20% to 25% as singletons. This same sample was also part of a study on T cells of mothers and their children.

Sequenced: blood. The origin of the receptors is a boy aged 5-17 years in good health.

Turning to this clonotype: This may be a read error, as it is one base from a much larger clone. V is TRBV20-1 and J is TRBJ2-1; D may be TRBD2 (6 bases). The CDR3 is 15 residues long. The V end lost 4 bases, the J end lost 7 bases, and 20 bases lay between the germline ends. Germline CDR1 and CDR2: DFQATT and SNEGSKA (reference sequence). CDR3 in amino acids: CSAKGAGQTENEQFF. Written as DNA, the CDR3 is TGCAGTGCTAAGGGTGCGGGGCAGACCGAGAATGAGCAGTTCTTC.

This clonotype was seen more than once but under ten times. The genes are TRBV10-3 and TRBJ2-6, with no clear D. The CDR3 consists of 15 residues. With 5 bases removed from V and 0 bases from J, the gap between germline ends came to 8 bases. Germline values: CDR1 ENHRY, CDR2 SYGVKD. This chain's CDR3 is CAISSGVSGANVLTF. The CDR3 nucleotides are TGTGCCATCAGTTCCGGAGTCTCTGGGGCCAACGTCCTGACTTTC.

This rearrangement joins TRBV30 to TRBJ1-6, with 8 bases that match TRBD1. Germline V gives CDR1 GTSNPN, CDR2 SVGIG (reference sequence). The trim removed 2 bases at V and 11 bases at J, leaving 8 bases unmatched. The CDR3 has 14 residues. The CDR3 DNA reads as TGTGCCTGGAGTCTCGGACAGGGTGCGCCACCCCTCCACTTT. Encoded protein: CAWSLGQGAPPLHF. The entire variable domain, with the rest obtained from reference TRBV30 and TRBJ1-6, is as follows: SQTIHQWPATLVQPVGSPLSLECTVEGTSNPNLYWYRQAAGRGLQLLFYSVGIGQISSEVPQNLSASRPQDRQFILSSKKLLLSDSGFYLCAWSLGQGAPPLHFGNGTRLTVT.

The rearrangement uses TRBV20-1 and TRBJ2-1; D is perhaps TRBD2 (6 bases). V lost 2 bases to trimming and J lost 8 bases, with 10 bases between them. There are 12 residues in the CDR3. Germline CDR1 and CDR2: DFQATT and SNEGSKA (reference sequence). The CDR3 region has the DNA TGCAGTGCTAGAATATCGGGGGATGAGCAGTTCTTC. Encoded protein: CSARISGDEQFF.

J is TRBJ2-7 and V is TRBV4-1; weak D call: TRBD1 (6 bases). Trimming stripped 1 base from V and 1 base from J, with 20 bases between. The CDR3 totals 18 residues. CDR1 and CDR2 from the germline V gene are MGHRA and YSYEKL. CDR3 DNA sequence: TGCGCCAGCAGCCAAGCCCCGTCCGGACAGCATAATTCCTACGAGCAGTACTTC. Translation gives CASSQAPSGQHNSYEQYF.

This clonotype came up a few times. J is TRBJ1-4 and V is TRBV29-1; D is ambiguous. V was trimmed by 4 bases and J by 0 bases, leaving 0 bases between them. The CDR3 contains 11 residues. CDR1 is SQVTM, CDR2 ANQGSEA, per germline. CDR3 sequence: CSVATNEKLFF. CDR3 DNA: TGCAGCGTTGCAACTAATGAAAAACTGTTTTTT.

This clonotype was seen just once. The germline gene is not matched at one end of the junction; a read error may be the cause. The J gene is TRBJ1-2, the V gene TRBV9; possible D gene TRBD1, 5 bases. Germline CDR1 is SGDLS and CDR2 is YYNGEE. The CDR3 loop spans 15 amino acids. This CDR3 reads CGSSDGGASVYGYTF. The CDR3 bases are TGTGGCAGCAGCGACGGTGGGGCCTCGGTTTATGGCTACACCTTC.

The gene calls are TRBV7-9 and TRBJ2-5; no clear D gene. CDR1 and CDR2 from the germline V gene are SEHNR and FQNEAQ (reference sequence). V lost 3 bases, J lost 2 bases, and 13 bases lay in between. The CDR3 is 15 residues long. The CDR3 reads CASSLVTAIQETQYF. For the CDR3, the DNA is TGTGCCAGCAGCTTGGTAACAGCTATACAAGAGACCCAGTACTTC.

The V gene is TRBV29-1, the J gene TRBJ2-1, with 7 bases lining up with TRBD2. Per germline, CDR1 SQVTM and CDR2 ANQGSEA. Unmatched junction bases numbered 7, after V lost 4 bases and J lost 4 bases. This CDR3 region has 14 residues. CDR3 region: CSVVGAGLYNEQFF. The CDR3 coding sequence is TGCAGCGTTGTAGGAGCGGGACTATACAATGAGCAGTTCTTC.

This rearrangement joins TRBV6-7 to TRBJ1-2; no clear D gene. TRBV6-7 is known as an ORF, though its function is uncertain. The CDR3 loop spans 15 amino acids. Trimming pared 2 bases from V and 2 bases from J, leaving 12 bases between. The CDR3: CASSYTESANYGYTF. In DNA form, the CDR3 reads TGTGCCAGCAGTTACACCGAATCTGCGAACTATGGCTACACCTTC.

This clonotype was counted a few times. The genes are TRBV7-9 and TRBJ2-1, with 7 bases aligning to TRBD1. There are 17 residues in the CDR3. The V and J ends lost 5 bases and 0 bases, in that order; junction bases with no gene match: 10. Germline-derived CDR1 and CDR2 are SEHNR and FQNEAQ (reference sequence). In DNA form, the CDR3 reads TGTGCCAGCAGCACACCCAGGGGACAGATCTCCTACAATGAGCAGTTCTTC. Its protein product is CASSTPRGQISYNEQFF.